This T cell receptor (beta chain) was obtained from a study of memory CD4+ T cells and cytomegalovirus serostatus. Overall study: Of the healthy Belgian adults, nine or ten were CMV seropositive and 24 seronegative.

The sort gate was single viable CD3+CD4+CD8-CD45RO+ cells for memory CD4+ T cells. Trimming at V came to 4 bases and at J to 5 bases, leaving 4 bases not matched to a gene. Germline values: CDR1 LNHDA, CDR2 SQIVND (reference sequence). This CDR3 spans 15 amino acids. Repertoires were generated with immunoSEQ multiplex PCR, while TCRdb's copy carries only in-frame clones and drops some. This sample has some 52,000 clones, with around 80% found just once. This clone showed up just a few times. The rearrangement uses TRBV19 and TRBJ1-6; 8 nucleotides line up with TRBD1. The receptor comes from an adult in good health and CMV-seropositive. The source material was memory CD4+ T cells from blood. The CDR3 coding sequence is TGTGCCAGTAGTACCCGGACAGGGAATAATTCACCCCTCCACTTT. Translating gives CASSTRTGNNSPLHF.